This TCR beta chain was observed in a study of CXCR3-negative and CXCR3-positive naive CD8 T cells. Broader study findings: Within a donor, both naive subsets shared TRBV-TRBJ usage, unlike memory cells. Hydrophobicity of TRB CDR3s was greater in CXCR3-positive naive cells than in CXCR3-negative naive cells. Memory CD8+ T cell repertoires were far less diverse than both naive subsets.

From germline, CDR1 is LNHDA and CDR2 SQIVND (reference sequence). The CDR3 has 15 residues. Triplicate approximately 300,000-cell sorts were made of each CD8+ T cell subset. To note about this clonotype: Its specificity is not known.

UMI-labeled 5' RACE yielded the TRB cDNA libraries. No DNA is given; TCRdb re-called the 5' RACE reads and lists each CDR3 protein once. The table lists 20,000 to 30,000 distinct CDR3 sequences, with over 2.5% in the top ten. The source material was naive CXCR3- CD8+ T cells from blood. Sample subset: CD45RO-CCR7+CD27+CD95- naive CD8+ T cells lacking CXCR3 (TNR3-). This clonotype originated in a human donor in good health. Some clones in this sample may be carry-over from other donors' samples. The chain joins TRBV19 to TRBJ2-1. CDR3 residues: CASSIVAGAYNEQFF.